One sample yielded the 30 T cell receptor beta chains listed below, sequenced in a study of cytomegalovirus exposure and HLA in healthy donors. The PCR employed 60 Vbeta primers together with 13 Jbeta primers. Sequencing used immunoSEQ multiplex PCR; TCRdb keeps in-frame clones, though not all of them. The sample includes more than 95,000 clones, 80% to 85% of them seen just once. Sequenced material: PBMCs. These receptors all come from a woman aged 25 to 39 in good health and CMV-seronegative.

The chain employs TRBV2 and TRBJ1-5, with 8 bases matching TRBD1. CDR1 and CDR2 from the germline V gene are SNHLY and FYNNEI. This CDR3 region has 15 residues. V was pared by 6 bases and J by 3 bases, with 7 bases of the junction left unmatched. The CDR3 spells CASRRTGNDNQPQHF. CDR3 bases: TGTGCCAGCAGAAGGACAGGGAATGACAATCAGCCCCAGCATTTT. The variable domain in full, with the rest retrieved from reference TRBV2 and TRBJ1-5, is EPEVTQTPSHQVTQMGQEVILRCVPISNHLYFYWYRQILGQKVEFLVSFYNNEISEKSEIFDDQFSVERPDGSNFTLKIRSTKLEDSAMYFCASRRTGNDNQPQHFGDGTRLSIL.

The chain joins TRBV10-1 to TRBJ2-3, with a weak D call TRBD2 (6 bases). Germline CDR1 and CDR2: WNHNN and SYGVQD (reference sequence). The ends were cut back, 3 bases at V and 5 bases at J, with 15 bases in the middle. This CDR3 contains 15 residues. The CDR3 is CASSERDWRGDTQYF. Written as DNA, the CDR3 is TGCGCCAGCAGTGAACGGGACTGGCGCGGAGATACGCAGTATTTT.

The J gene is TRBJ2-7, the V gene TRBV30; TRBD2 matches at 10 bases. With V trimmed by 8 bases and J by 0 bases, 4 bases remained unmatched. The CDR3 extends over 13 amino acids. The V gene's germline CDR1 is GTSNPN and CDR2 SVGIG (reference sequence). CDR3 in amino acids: CAGSSGSSYEQYF. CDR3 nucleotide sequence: TGTGCCGGGTCTAGCGGGAGCTCCTACGAGCAGTACTTC.

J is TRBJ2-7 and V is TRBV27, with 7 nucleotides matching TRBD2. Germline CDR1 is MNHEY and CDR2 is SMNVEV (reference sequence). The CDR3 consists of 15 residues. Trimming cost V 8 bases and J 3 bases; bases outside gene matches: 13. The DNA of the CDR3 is TGTGCCAGCCAGTCGACCGCTAGCGGTAACTACGAGCAGTACTTC. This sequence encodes CASQSTASGNYEQYF.

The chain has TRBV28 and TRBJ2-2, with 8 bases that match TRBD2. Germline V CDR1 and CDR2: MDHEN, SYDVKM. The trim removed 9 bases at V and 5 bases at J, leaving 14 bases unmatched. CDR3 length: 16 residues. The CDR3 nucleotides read TGTGCCAGTCGTGGGAGCGGGAGATTTATAACCGGGGAGCTGTTTTTT. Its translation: CASRGSGRFITGELFF.

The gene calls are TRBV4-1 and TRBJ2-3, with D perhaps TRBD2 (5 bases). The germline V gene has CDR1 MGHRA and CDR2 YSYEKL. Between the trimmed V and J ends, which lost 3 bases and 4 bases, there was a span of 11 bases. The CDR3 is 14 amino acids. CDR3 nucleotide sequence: TGCGCCAGCAGCCACCCGGGCGGGCCAGATACGCAGTATTTT. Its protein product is CASSHPGGPDTQYF.

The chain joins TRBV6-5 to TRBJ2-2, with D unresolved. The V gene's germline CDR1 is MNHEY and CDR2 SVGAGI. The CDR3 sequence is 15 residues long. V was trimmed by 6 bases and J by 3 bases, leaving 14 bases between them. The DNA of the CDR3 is TGTGCCAGCAGCCCGAGGCACATCGACACCGGGGAGCTGTTTTTT. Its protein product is CASSPRHIDTGELFF.

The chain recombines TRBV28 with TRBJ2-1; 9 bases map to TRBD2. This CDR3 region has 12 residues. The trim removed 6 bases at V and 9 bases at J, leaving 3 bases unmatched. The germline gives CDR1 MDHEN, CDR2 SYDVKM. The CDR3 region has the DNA TGTGCCAGCAGCCTGCGGGAGGGTGAGCAGTTCTTC. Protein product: CASSLREGEQFF.

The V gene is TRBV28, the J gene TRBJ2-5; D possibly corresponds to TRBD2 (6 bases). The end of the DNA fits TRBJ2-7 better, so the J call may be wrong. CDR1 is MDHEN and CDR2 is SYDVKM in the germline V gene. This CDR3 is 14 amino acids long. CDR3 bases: TGTGCCAGCAGTTTCGGGGACTCGACCTACGAGCAGTACTTC. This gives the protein CASSFGDSTYEQYF.

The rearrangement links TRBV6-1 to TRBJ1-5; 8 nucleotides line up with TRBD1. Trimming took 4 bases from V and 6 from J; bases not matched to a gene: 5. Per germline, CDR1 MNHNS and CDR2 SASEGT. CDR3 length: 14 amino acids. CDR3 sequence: CASSVQGAGQPQHF. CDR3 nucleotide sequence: TGTGCCAGCAGTGTTCAGGGGGCCGGTCAGCCCCAGCATTTT.

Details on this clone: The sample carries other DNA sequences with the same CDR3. CDR3 loop: CASSLGVGRETQYF. As DNA, the CDR3 is TGTGCCAGCAGCTTGGGGGTGGGGCGGGAGACCCAGTACTTC. The rearrangement links TRBV5-6 to TRBJ2-5; tentatively, D is TRBD1 (5 bases). Looked up from germline, CDR1 is SGHDT and CDR2 is YYEEEE. The CDR3 extends over 14 amino acids. Trimming shortened V by 0 bases and J by 5 bases, and 11 bases separated the two germline ends.

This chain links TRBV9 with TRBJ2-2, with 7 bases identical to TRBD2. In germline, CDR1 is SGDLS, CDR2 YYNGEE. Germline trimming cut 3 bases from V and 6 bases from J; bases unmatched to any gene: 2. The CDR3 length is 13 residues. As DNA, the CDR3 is TGTGCCAGCAGCGGACTAGCTCCCGGGGAGCTGTTTTTT. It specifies CASSGLAPGELFF.

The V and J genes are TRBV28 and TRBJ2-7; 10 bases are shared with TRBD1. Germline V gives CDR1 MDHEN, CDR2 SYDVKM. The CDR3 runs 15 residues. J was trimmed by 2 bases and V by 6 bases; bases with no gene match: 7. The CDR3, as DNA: TGTGCCAGCAGCTCAACCGGGACAGGGGCCTACGAGCAGTACTTC. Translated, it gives CASSSTGTGAYEQYF.

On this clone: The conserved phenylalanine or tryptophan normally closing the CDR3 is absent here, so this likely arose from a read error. DNA of the CDR3: TGTGCCAGTAGTATAGCTCAGGGGTCCTACGAGCAGTACCTC. Residues: CASSIAQGSYEQYL. This chain joins TRBV19 and TRBJ2-7; D might be TRBD1 (6 bases). V dropped 1 base and J dropped 1 base, with 8 bases sitting between them. The CDR3 contains 14 residues. Per the germline V gene, CDR1 is LNHDA and CDR2 is SQIVND (reference sequence).

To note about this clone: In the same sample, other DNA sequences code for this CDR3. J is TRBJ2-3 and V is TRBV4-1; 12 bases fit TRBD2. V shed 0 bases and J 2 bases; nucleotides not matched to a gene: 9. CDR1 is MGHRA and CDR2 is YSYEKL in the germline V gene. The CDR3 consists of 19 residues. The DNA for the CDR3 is TGCGCCAGCAGCCAAGACTCCGGACTAGCGGGACGGGACACAGATACGCAGTATTTT. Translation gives CASSQDSGLAGRDTDTQYF.

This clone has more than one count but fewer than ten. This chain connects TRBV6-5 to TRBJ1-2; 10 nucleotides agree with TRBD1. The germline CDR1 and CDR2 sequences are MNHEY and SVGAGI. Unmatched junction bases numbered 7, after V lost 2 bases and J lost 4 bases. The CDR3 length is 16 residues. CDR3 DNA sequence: TGTGCCAGCAGTTACGAAGCGACAGGGGGCGCCTATGGCTACACCTTC. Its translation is CASSYEATGGAYGYTF.

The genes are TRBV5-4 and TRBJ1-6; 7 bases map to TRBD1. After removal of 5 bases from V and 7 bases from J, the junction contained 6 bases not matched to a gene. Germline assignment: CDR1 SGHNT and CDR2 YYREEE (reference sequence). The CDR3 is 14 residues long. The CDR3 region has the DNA TGTGCCAGCAGTCTGGACAGGACCAATTCACCCCTCCACTTT. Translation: CASSLDRTNSPLHF.

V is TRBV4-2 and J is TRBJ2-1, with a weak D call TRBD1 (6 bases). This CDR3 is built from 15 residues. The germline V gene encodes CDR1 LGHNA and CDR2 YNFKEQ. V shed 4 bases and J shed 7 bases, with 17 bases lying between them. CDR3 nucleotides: TGTGCCAGCAGCCCTACCCAACAGGGCCTAAATGAGCAGTTCTTC. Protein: CASSPTQQGLNEQFF.

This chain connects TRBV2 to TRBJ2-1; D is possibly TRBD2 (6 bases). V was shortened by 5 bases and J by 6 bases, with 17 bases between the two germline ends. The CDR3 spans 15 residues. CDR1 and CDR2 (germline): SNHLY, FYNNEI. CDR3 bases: TGTGCCAGCAGTCCCGGGACTGCCCGCGGCAATGAGCAGTTCTTC. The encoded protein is CASSPGTARGNEQFF.

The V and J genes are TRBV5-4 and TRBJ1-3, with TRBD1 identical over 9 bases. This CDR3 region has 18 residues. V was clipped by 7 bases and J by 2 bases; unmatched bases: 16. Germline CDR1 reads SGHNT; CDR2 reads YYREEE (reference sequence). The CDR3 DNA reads TGTGCCAGCCCTATGGGGGGAATCCGGGACAGGGCTGGAAACACCATATATTTT. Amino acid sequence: CASPMGGIRDRAGNTIYF.

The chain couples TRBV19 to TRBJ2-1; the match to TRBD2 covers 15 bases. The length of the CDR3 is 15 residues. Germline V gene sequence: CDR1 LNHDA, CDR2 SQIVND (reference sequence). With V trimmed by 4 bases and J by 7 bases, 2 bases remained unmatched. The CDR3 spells CASSSGLAGGNEQFF. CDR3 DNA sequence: TGTGCCAGTAGTAGCGGACTAGCGGGAGGGAATGAGCAGTTCTTC.

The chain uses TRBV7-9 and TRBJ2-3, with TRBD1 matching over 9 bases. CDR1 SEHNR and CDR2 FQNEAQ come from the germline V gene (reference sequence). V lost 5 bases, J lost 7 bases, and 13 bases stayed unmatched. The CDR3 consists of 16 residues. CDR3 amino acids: CASSAQGAGEAHTQYF. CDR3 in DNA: TGTGCCAGCAGCGCACAGGGGGCTGGAGAAGCACATACGCAGTATTTT.

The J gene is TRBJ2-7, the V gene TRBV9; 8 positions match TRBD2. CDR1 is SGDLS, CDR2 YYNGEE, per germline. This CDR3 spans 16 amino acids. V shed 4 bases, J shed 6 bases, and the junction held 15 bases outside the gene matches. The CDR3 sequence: CASSLRGSGAGGEQYF. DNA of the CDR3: TGTGCCAGCAGCCTACGGGGGTCCGGGGCGGGAGGCGAGCAGTACTTC.

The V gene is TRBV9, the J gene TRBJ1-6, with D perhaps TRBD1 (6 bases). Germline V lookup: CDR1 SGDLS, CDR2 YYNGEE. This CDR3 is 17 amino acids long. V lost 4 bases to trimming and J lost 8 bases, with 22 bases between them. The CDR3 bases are TGTGCCAGCAGCTCACCCCCCCAGGGGCTGGGGGATTCACCCCTCCACTTT. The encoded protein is CASSSPPQGLGDSPLHF.

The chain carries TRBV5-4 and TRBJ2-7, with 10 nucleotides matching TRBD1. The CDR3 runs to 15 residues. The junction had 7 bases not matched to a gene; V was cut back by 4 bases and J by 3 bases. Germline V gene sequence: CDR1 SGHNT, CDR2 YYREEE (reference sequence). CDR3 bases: TGTGCCAGCAGCCACACCGGGACAGGGGTCTACGAGCAGTACTTC. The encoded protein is CASSHTGTGVYEQYF.

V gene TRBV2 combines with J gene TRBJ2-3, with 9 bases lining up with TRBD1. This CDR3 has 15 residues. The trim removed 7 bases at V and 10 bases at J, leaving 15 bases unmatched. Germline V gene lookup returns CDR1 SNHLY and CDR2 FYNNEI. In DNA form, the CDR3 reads TGTGCCAGCACCAGCCTCTACAGGGGGCGAGAGTCGCAGTATTTT. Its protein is CASTSLYRGRESQYF.

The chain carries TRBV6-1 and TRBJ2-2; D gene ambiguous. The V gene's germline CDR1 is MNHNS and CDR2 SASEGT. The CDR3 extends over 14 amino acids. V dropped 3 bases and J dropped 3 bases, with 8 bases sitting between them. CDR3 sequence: CASSDHIHTGELFF. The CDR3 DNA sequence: TGTGCCAGCAGTGATCACATTCACACCGGGGAGCTGTTTTTT.

The CDR3 DNA reads as TGCGCCACCTCGGGACAGGGGGTTTCACCCCTCCACTTT. This gives the protein CATSGQGVSPLHF. J is TRBJ1-6 and V is TRBV10-1, with TRBD1 matching over 11 bases. Germline lookup yields CDR1 WNHNN and CDR2 SYGVQD (reference sequence). Trimming took 10 bases from V and 9 from J; bases not matched to a gene: 5. The CDR3 sequence is 13 residues long.

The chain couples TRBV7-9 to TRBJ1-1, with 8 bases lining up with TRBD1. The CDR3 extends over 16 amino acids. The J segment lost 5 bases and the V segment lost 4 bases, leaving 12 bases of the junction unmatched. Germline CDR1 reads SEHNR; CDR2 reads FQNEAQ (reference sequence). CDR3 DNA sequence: TGTGCCAGCAGCTCTTGGTTAGGACAGGGAGGGACTGAAGCTTTCTTT. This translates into CASSSWLGQGGTEAFF. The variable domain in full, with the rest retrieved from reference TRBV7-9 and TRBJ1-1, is DTGVSQNPRHKITKRGQNVTFRCDPISEHNRLYWYRQTLGQGPEFLTYFQNEAQLEKSRLLSDRFSAERPKGSFSTLEIQRTEQGDSAMYLCASSSWLGQGGTEAFFGQGTRLTVV.

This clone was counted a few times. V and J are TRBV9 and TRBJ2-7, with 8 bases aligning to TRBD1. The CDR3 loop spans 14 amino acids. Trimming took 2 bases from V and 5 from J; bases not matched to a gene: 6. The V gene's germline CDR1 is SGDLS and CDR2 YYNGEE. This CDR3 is CASSVDRGSDEQYF. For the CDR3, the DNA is TGTGCCAGCAGCGTTGACAGGGGTAGCGACGAGCAGTACTTC.